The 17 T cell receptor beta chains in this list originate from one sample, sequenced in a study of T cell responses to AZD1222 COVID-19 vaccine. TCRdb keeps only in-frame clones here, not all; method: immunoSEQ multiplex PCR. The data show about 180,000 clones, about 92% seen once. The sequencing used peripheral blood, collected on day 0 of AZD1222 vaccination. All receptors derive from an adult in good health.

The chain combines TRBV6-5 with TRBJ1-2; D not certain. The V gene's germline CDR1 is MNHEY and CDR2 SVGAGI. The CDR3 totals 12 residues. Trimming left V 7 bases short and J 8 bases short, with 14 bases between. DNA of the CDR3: TGTGCCAGCAATTGGCCTGCTAGCGGCTACACCTTC. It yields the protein CASNWPASGYTF.

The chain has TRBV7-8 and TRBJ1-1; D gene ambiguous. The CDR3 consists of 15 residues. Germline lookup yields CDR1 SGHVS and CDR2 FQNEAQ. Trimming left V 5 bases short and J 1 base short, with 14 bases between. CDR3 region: CASSGRSTPNTEAFF. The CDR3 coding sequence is TGTGCCAGCAGCGGACGATCGACACCGAACACTGAAGCTTTCTTT. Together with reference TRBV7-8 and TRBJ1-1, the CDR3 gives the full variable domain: GAGVSQSPRYKVAKRGQDVALRCDPISGHVSLFWYQQALGQGPEFLTYFQNEAQLDKSGLPSDRFFAERPEGSVSTLKIQRTQQEDSAVYLCASSGRSTPNTEAFFGQGTRLTVV.

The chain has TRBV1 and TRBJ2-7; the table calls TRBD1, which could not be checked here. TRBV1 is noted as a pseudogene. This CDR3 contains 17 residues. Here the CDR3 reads CTSSLFRQTQFSYEQYF. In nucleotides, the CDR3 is TGCACCAGCAGCCTGTTTCGACAGACCCAATTCTCCTACGAGCAGTACTTC.

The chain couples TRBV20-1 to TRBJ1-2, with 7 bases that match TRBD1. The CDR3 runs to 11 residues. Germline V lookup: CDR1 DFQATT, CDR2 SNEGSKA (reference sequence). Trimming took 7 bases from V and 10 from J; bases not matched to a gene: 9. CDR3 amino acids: CSGTGGRDYTF. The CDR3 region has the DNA TGCAGTGGGACAGGAGGGCGTGACTACACCTTC.

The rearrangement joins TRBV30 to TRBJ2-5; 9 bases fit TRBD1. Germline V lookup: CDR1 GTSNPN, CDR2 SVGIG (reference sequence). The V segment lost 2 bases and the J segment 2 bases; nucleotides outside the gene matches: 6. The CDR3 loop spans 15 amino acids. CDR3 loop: CAWSLDRGVQETQYF. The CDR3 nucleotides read TGTGCCTGGAGTTTAGACAGGGGGGTTCAAGAGACCCAGTACTTC.

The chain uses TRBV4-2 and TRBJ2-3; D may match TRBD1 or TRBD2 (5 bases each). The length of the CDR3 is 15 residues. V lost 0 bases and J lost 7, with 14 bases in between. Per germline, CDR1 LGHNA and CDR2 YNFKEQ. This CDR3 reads CASSQDHRSGNTQYF. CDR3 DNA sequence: TGTGCCAGCAGCCAAGATCACAGGAGCGGAAATACGCAGTATTTT.

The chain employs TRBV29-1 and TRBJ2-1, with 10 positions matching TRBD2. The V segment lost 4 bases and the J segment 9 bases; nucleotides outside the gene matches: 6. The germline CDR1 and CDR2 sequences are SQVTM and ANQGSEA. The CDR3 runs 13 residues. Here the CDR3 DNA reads TGCAGCGTTGTGTGGTTAGCGGGAGGTGAGCAGTTCTTC. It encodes CSVVWLAGGEQFF.

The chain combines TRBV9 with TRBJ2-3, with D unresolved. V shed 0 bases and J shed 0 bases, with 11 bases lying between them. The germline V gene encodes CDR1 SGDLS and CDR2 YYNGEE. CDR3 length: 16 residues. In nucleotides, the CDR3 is TGTGCCAGCAGCGTAGCTCACGGATCTAGCACAGATACGCAGTATTTT. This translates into CASSVAHGSSTDTQYF.

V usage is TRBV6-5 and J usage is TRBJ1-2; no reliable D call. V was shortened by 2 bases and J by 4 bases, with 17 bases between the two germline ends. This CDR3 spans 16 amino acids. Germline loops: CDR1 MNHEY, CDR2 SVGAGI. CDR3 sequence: CASSYAGNPTVYGYTF. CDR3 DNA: TGTGCCAGCAGTTACGCCGGGAACCCAACCGTCTATGGCTACACCTTC.

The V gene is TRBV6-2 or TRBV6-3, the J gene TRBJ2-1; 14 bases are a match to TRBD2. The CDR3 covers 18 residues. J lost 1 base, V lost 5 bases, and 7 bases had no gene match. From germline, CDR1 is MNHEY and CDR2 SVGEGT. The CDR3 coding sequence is TGTGCCAGCAGTCCGGGGACTAGCGGGAGTGTGTCCTACAATGAGCAGTTCTTC. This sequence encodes CASSPGTSGSVSYNEQFF.

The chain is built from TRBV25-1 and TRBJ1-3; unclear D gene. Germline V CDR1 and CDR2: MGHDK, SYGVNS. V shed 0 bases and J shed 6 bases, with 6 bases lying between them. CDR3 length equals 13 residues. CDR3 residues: CASSEYPPNTIYF. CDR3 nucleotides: TGTGCCAGCAGTGAATATCCGCCAAACACCATATATTTT.

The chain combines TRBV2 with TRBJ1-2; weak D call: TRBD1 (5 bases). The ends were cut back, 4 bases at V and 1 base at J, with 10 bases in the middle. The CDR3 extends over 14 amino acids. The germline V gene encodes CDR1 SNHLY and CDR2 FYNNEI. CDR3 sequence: CASSGVTDNYGYTF. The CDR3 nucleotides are TGTGCCAGCAGTGGGGTGACAGATAACTATGGCTACACCTTC.

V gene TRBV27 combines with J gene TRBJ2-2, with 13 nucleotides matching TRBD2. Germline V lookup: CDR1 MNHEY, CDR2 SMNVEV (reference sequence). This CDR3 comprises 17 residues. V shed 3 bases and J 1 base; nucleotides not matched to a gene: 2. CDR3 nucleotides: TGTGCCAGCAGTTTCCGACTAGCGGGAGGGAACACCGGGGAGCTGTTTTTT. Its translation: CASSFRLAGGNTGELFF.

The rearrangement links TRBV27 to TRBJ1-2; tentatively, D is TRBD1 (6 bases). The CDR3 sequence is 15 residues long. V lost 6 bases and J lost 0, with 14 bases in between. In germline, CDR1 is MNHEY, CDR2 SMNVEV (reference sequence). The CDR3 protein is CASRAGTTANYGYTF. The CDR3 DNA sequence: TGTGCCAGCAGAGCCGGGACAACAGCTAACTATGGCTACACCTTC.

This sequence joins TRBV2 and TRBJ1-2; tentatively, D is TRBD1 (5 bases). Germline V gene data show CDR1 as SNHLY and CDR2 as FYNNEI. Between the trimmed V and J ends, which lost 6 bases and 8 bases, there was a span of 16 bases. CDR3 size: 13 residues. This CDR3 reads CASRETELEGYTF. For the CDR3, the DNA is TGTGCCAGCAGGGAGACAGAGCTGGAGGGCTACACCTTC. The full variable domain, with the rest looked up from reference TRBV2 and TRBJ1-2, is EPEVTQTPSHQVTQMGQEVILRCVPISNHLYFYWYRQILGQKVEFLVSFYNNEISEKSEIFDDQFSVERPDGSNFTLKIRSTKLEDSAMYFCASRETELEGYTFGSGTRLTVV.

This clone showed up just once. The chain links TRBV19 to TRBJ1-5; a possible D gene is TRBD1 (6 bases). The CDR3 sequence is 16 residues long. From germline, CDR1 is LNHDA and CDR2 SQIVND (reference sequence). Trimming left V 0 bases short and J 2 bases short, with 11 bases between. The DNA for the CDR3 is TGTGCCAGTAGTATAGAACAGGGCGTTGGCAATCAGCCCCAGCATTTT. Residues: CASSIEQGVGNQPQHF.

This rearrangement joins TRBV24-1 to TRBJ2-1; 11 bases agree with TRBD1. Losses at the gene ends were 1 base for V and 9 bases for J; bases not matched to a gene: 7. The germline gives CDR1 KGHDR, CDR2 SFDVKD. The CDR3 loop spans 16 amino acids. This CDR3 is CATSDLGTGGGSEQFF. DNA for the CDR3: TGTGCCACCAGTGATTTAGGGACAGGGGGAGGAAGTGAGCAGTTCTTC.